Listed here are 12 T cell receptor beta chains from one sample, sequenced in a study of CD4 and CD8 cells across lung adenocarcinoma regions. TCRdb ran MiXCR on the PCR reads and lists one entry per CDR3 protein. Among thousands of distinct CDR3 sequences listed, 67% were seen once. The material sequenced was CD4+ T cells from the center of a lung tumor. The receptors originated from a female donor with lung adenocarcinoma. The CD4 and CD8 labels of this study may be unreliable.

This clonotype was observed a few times. The J gene is TRBJ2-6, the V gene TRBV6-1; D is ambiguous. Germline CDR1 MNHNS, CDR2 SASEGT. V was trimmed by 1 base and J by 0 bases, leaving 7 bases between them. This CDR3 comprises 16 residues. DNA for the CDR3: TGTGCCAGCAGTGAAGAGTCAGTCTCTGGGGCCAACGTCCTGACTTTC. This gives the protein CASSEESVSGANVLTF.

The genes are TRBV12-3 or TRBV12-4 and TRBJ2-7; D remains unclear. Trimming removed 5 bases from V and 1 base from J, with 18 bases in between. The CDR3 extends over 16 amino acids. CDR3: CASSPTGRFLSYEQYF. The CDR3 bases are TGTGCCAGCAGTCCCACCGGACGCTTCCTATCCTACGAGCAGTACTTC.

The rearrangement links TRBV6-1 to TRBJ2-3, with 10 bases aligning to TRBD1. Judging by the DNA end, TRBJ2-7 fits better; the J call may be wrong. Germline CDR1 MNHNS, CDR2 SASEGT. The CDR3 length is 18 residues. The DNA for the CDR3 is TGTGCCAGCAGCCGGGACAGGGGTGGGCTGAGTAGCACAGATACGCAGTACTTC. Amino acids: CASSRDRGGLSSTDTQYF.

This clonotype was observed a few times. The V call is TRBV6-5, the J call TRBJ2-5, with D maybe TRBD1 (5 bases). The J call could be wrong; TRBJ2-7 is a better fit for the DNA end. CDR1 and CDR2 (germline): MNHEY, SVGAGI. The CDR3 spans 15 residues. In DNA form, the CDR3 reads TGTGCCAGCAGTTACAGGCAGGGTATCTCCTACGAGCAGTACTTC. Its protein is CASSYRQGISYEQYF.

The genes are TRBV3-1 and TRBJ2-2; 13 nucleotides line up with TRBD2. CDR3 length: 18 residues. Germline CDR1 and CDR2: LGHDT and YNNKEL (reference sequence). The J segment lost 4 bases and the V segment lost 0 bases, leaving 5 bases of the junction unmatched. The DNA for the CDR3 is TGTGCCAGCAGCCAAGATCCCACTAGCGGGAGGGGCACCGGGGAGCTGTTTTTT. Residues: CASSQDPTSGRGTGELFF.

The chain joins TRBV6-5 to TRBJ2-2, with D hard to call. V shed 1 base and J shed 6 bases, with 15 bases lying between them. Per germline, CDR1 MNHEY and CDR2 SVGAGI. The CDR3 is made up of 16 amino acids. CDR3 DNA: TGTGCCAGCAGTTACTTGGGTGATGAGGTTCCCGGGGAGCTGTTTTTT. Its translation is CASSYLGDEVPGELFF.

In its sample, this clonotype was seen once. The chain combines TRBV11-1 with TRBJ2-1, with D possibly TRBD2 on 6 matching bases. The V and J ends lost 5 bases and 9 bases respectively, with 11 bases between them. This CDR3 contains 12 residues. Germline values: CDR1 SGHAT, CDR2 FQDESV (reference sequence). In DNA, the CDR3 is TGTGCCAGCAGCAACCGACTAGGTGAGCAGTTCTTC. It codes for CASSNRLGEQFF.

The CDR3 loop is CASSVRAHEQFF. The CDR3 bases are TGTGCCAGCAGTGTGAGGGCCCATGAGCAGTTCTTC. The chain combines TRBV6-1 with TRBJ2-1; TRBD2 might be the D (5 bases). Deletions cut 4 bases from V and 8 bases from J, with 9 bases between. This CDR3 region has 12 residues. In germline, CDR1 is MNHNS, CDR2 SASEGT.

This clonotype was observed a few times. This sequence joins TRBV6-1 and TRBJ1-1; D perhaps matches TRBD1 (5 bases). The CDR3 runs to 15 residues. Trimming took off 2 bases at V and 5 bases at J, with 15 bases between the two ends. Germline V lookup: CDR1 MNHNS, CDR2 SASEGT. The DNA for the CDR3 is TGTGCCAGCAGTGAAAGAGGGACCCGCAATACTGAAGCTTTCTTT. Translated: CASSERGTRNTEAFF.

The chain carries TRBV12-3 or TRBV12-4 and TRBJ2-2; D may match TRBD1 or TRBD2 (6 bases each). V gave up 2 bases and J gave up 4 bases, with 11 bases separating them. This CDR3 contains 15 residues. CDR3 sequence reads: CASSLTGAPTGELFF. CDR3 DNA sequence: TGTGCCAGCAGTTTAACGGGGGCGCCCACCGGGGAGCTGTTTTTT.

The chain joins TRBV4-1 to TRBJ2-1; TRBD2 matches at 9 bases. CDR3 length: 16 residues. V dropped 4 bases and J dropped 4; count of bases not matched to a gene: 8. Germline V lookup: CDR1 MGHRA, CDR2 YSYEKL. CDR3 sequence reads: CASSPEVTSGYNEQFF. The CDR3 DNA reads TGCGCCAGCAGCCCAGAAGTGACTAGCGGTTACAATGAGCAGTTCTTC.

The genes are TRBV6-1 and TRBJ1-2; 10 nucleotides line up with TRBD1. V shed 6 bases, J shed 2 bases, and the junction held 0 bases outside the gene matches. The V gene's germline CDR1 is MNHNS and CDR2 SASEGT. This CDR3 is built from 13 residues. CDR3 sequence (DNA): TGTGCCAGCAGGGGACAGGGGAACTATGGCTACACCTTC. This sequence encodes CASRGQGNYGYTF.